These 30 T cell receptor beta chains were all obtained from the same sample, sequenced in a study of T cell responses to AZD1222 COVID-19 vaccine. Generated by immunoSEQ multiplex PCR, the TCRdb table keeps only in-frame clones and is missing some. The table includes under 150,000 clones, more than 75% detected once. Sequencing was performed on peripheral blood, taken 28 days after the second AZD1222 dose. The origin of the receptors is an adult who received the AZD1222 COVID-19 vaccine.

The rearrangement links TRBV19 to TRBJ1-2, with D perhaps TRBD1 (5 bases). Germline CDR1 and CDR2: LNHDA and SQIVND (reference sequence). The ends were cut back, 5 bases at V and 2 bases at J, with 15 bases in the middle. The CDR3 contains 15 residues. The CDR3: CASSDRGSFNYGYTF. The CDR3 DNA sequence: TGTGCCAGTAGTGACCGGGGCAGCTTCAACTATGGCTACACCTTC.

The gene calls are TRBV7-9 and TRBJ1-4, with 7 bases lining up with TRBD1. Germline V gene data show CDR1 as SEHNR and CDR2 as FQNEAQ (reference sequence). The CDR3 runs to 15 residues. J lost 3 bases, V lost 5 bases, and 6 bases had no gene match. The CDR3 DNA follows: TGTGCCAGCAGCCCAAAACAGGGGCCTAATGAAAAACTGTTTTTT. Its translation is CASSPKQGPNEKLFF.

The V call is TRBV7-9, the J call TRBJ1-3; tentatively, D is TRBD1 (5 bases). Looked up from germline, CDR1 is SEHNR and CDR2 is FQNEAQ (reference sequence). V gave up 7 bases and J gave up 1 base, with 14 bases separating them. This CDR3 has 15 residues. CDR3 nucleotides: TGTGCCAGCACCCTCATGGGGGGTTCTGGAAACACCATATATTTT. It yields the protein CASTLMGGSGNTIYF. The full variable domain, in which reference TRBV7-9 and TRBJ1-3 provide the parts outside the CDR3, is DTGVSQNPRHKITKRGQNVTFRCDPISEHNRLYWYRQTLGQGPEFLTYFQNEAQLEKSRLLSDRFSAERPKGSFSTLEIQRTEQGDSAMYLCASTLMGGSGNTIYFGEGSWLTVV.

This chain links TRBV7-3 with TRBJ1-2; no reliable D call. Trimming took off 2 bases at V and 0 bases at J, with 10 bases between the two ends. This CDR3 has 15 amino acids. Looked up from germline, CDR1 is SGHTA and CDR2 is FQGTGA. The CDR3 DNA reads TGTGCCAGCAGCTTATCCCGGATAGCTAACTATGGCTACACCTTC. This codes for CASSLSRIANYGYTF.

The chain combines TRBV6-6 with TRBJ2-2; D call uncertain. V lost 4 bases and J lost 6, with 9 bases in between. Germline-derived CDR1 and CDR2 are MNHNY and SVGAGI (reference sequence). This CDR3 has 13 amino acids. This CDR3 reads CASSLPTAGELFF. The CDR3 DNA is TGTGCCAGCAGTTTACCGACCGCCGGGGAGCTGTTTTTT.

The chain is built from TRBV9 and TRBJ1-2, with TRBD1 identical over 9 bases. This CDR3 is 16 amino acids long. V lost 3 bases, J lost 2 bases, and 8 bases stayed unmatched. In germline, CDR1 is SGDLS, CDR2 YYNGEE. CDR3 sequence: CASSASPDRGNYGYTF. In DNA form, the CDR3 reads TGTGCCAGCAGCGCAAGTCCGGACAGGGGAAACTATGGCTACACCTTC.

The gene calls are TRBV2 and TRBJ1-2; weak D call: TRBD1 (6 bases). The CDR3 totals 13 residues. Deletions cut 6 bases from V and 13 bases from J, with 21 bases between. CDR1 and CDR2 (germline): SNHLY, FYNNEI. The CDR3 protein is CASSPSPSDRPTF. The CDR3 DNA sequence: TGTGCCAGCAGCCCCTCTCCCTCTGACAGGCCCACCTTC.

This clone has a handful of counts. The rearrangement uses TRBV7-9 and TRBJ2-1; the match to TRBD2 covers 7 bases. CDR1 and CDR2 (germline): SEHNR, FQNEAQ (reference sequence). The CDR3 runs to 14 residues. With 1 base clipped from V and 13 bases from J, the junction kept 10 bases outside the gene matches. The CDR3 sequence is CASSLGRQAGPQFF. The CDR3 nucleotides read TGTGCCAGCAGCTTAGGGAGGCAAGCGGGACCCCAGTTCTTC.

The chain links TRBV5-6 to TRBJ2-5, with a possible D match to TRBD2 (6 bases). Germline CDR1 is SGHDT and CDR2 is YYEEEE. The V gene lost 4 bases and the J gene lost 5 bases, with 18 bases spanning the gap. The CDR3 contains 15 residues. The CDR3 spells CASSILTSHGETQYF. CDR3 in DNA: TGTGCCAGCAGCATCTTAACTAGCCACGGGGAGACCCAGTACTTC.

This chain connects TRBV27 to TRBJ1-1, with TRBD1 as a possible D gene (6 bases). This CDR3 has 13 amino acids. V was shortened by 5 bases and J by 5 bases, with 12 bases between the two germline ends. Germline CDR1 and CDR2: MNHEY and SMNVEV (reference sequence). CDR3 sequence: CASSPRQATEAFF. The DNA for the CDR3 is TGTGCCAGCAGTCCCCGACAGGCAACTGAAGCTTTCTTT.

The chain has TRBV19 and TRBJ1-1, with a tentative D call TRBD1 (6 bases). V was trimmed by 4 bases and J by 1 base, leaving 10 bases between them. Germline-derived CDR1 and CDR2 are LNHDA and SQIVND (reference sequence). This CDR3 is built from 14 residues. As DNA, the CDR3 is TGTGCCAGTAGTAATCAAGGGGGGAACACTGAAGCTTTCTTT. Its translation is CASSNQGGNTEAFF.

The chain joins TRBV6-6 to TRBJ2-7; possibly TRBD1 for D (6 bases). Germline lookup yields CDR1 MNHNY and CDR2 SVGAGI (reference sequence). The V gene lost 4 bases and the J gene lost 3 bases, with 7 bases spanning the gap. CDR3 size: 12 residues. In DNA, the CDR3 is TGTGCCAGCAGTTTGGACAGCTACGAGCAGTACTTC. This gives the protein CASSLDSYEQYF.

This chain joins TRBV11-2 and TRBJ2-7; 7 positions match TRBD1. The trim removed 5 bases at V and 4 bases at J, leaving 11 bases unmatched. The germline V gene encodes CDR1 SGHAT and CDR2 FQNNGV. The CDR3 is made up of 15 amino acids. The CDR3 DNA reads TGTGCCAGCAGCGCCAGCAGGGGGAAATTGTACGAGCAGTACTTC. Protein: CASSASRGKLYEQYF.

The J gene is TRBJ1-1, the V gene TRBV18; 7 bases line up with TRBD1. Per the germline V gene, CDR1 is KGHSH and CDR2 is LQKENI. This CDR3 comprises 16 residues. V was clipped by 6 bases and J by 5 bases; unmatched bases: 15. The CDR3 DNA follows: TGTGCCAGCTCCAACTCTGCCAGGGGGAGGGGAACTGAAGCTTTCTTT. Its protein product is CASSNSARGRGTEAFF.

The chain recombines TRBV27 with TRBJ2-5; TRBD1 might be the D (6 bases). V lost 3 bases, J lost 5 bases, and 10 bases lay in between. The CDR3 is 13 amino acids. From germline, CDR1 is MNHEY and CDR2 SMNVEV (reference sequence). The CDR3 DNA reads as TGTGCCAGCAGTTTGGCAGGGGACGAGACCCAGTACTTC. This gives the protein CASSLAGDETQYF.

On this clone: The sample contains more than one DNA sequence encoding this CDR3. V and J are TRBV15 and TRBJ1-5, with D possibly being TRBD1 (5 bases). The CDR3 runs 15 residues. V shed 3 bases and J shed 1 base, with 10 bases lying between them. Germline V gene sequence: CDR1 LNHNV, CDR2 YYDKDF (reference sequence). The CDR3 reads CATSRGGGSNQPQHF. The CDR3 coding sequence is TGTGCCACCAGCAGGGGCGGGGGGAGCAATCAGCCCCAGCATTTT.

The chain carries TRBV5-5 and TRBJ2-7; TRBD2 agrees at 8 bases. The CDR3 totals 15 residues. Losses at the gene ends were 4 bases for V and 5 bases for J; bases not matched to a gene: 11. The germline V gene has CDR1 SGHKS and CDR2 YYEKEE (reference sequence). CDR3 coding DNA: TGTGCCAGCAGCGTGATGGCGGGAGGTATCAACGAGCAGTACTTC. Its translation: CASSVMAGGINEQYF.

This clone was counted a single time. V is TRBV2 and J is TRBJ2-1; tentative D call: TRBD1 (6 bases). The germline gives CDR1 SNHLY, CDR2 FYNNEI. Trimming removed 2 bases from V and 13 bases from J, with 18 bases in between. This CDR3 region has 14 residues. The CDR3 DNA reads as TGTGCCAGCAGTGAATTTGCAGGATTCAGGGGCCAGTTCTTC. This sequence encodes CASSEFAGFRGQFF.

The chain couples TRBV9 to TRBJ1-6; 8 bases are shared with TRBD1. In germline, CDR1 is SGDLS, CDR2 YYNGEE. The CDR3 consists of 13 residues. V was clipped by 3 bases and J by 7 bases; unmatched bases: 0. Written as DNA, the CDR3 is TGTGCCAGCAGCGCAGGGGGCAATTCACCCCTCCACTTT. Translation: CASSAGGNSPLHF. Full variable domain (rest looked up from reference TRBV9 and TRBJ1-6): DSGVTQTPKHLITATGQRVTLRCSPRSGDLSVYWYQQSLDQGLQFLIQYYNGEERAKGNILERFSAQQFPDLHSELNLSSLELGDSALYFCASSAGGNSPLHFGNGTRLTVT.

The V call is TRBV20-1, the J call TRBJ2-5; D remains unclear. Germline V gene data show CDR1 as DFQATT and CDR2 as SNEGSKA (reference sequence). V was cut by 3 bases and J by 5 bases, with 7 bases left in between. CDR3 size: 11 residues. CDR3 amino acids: CSARLGETQYF. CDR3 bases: TGCAGTGCTAGGCTGGGGGAGACCCAGTACTTC.

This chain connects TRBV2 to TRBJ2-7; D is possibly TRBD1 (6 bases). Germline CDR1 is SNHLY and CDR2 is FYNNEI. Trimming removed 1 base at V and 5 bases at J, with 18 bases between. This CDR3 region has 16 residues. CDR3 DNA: TGTGCCAGCAGTGAAGGCAGGGGCTATGAACTGGACGAGCAGTACTTC. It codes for CASSEGRGYELDEQYF.

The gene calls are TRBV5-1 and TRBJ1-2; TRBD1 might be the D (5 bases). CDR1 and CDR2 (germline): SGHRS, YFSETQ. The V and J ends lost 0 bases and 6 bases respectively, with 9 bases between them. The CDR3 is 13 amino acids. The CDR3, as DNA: TGCGCCAGCAGCTTGGGTGGGGCGGATGGCTACACCTTC. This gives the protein CASSLGGADGYTF.

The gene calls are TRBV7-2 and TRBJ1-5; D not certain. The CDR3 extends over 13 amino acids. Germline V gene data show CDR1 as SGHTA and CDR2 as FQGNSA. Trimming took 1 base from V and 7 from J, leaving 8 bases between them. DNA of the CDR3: TGTGCCAGCAGCTTAGGTGAGCGGCAGCCCCAGCATTTT. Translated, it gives CASSLGERQPQHF.

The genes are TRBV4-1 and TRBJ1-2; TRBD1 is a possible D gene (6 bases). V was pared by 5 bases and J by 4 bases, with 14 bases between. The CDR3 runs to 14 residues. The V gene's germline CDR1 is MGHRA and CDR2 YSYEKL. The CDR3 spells CASSTPTGLYGYTF. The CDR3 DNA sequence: TGCGCCAGCAGCACCCCGACAGGACTCTATGGCTACACCTTC.

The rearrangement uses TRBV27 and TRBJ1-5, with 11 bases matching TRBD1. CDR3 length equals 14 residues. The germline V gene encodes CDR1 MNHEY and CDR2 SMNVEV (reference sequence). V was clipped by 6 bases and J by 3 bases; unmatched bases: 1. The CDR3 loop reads CASRGQGDNQPQHF. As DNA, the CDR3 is TGTGCCAGCAGGGGACAGGGGGACAATCAGCCCCAGCATTTT.

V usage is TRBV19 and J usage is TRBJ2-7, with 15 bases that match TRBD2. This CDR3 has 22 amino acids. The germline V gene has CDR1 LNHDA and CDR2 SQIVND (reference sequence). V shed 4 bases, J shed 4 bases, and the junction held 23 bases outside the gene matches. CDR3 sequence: CASSTTKVPGLAGGRLVYEQYF. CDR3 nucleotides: TGTGCCAGTAGTACGACAAAAGTTCCGGGACTAGCGGGAGGACGCCTCGTGTACGAGCAGTACTTC.

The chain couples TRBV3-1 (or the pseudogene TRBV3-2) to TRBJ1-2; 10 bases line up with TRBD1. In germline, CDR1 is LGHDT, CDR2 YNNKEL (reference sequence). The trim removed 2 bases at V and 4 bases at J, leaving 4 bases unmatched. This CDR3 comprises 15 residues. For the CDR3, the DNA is TGTGCCAGCAGCCAACCGGGACAGGGGCTCTATGGCTACACCTTC. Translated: CASSQPGQGLYGYTF.

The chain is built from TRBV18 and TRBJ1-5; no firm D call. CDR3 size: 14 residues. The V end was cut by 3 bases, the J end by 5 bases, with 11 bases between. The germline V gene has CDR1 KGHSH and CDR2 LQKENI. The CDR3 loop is CASSPIYKDQPQHF. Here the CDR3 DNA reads TGTGCCAGCTCACCGATATACAAGGATCAGCCCCAGCATTTT.

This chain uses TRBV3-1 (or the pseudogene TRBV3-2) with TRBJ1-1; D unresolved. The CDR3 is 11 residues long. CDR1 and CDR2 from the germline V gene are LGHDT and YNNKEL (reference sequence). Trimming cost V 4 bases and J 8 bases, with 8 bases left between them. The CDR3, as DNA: TGTGCCAGCAGCCGGGCCGAGGAAGCTTTCTTT. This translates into CASSRAEEAFF.

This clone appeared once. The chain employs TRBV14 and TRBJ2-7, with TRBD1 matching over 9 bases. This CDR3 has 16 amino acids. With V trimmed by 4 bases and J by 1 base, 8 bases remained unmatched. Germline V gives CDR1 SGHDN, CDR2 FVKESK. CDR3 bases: TGTGCCAGCAGCCCAAAAGGCGGGACAGGGTCCTACGAGCAGTACTTC. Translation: CASSPKGGTGSYEQYF.